A selection of T cell receptor beta chains follows, all from one sample in a study of blood T cells in healthy people across ages. TCRdb fed the 5' RACE reads into MiXCR, producing one record per CDR3 protein. The sample has roughly 800,000 distinct CDR3 sequences, 53% seen once. Input material: blood. These receptors were taken from a man older than 75 in good health. The CDR3 runs from the conserved cysteine through the conserved F or W. D genes are given only for firm matches. Size values are once, few and many counts, or a class for expanded clones, and some rows have none.

TRBV7-2,TRBJ2-3,.,TRBD1,CASSQRGRTHRYAYF,TGTGCCAGCAGCCAGAGGGGGCGGACGCACAGATACGCGTATTTT
TRBV29-1,TRBJ2-7,.,TRBD2,CSVEDRTSRFYEQYF,TGCAGCGTTGAAGACCGGACTAGTAGATTCTACGAGCAGTACTTC
TRBV27,TRBJ2-7,.,TRBD1,CASSLGQGGAQDSYNEQYF,TGTGCCAGCAGTCTAGGACAGGGGGGAGCACAAGACTCCTACAATGAGCAGTACTTC
TRBV18,TRBJ2-1,few,TRBD1,CASSPPGQGANEQFF,TGTGCCAGCTCACCGCCGGGACAGGGGGCGAATGAGCAGTTCTTC
TRBV11-2,TRBJ2-4,.,.,CASSPRRGEAKNIQYF,TGTGCCAGCAGCCCCCGGCGCGGGGAAGCCAAAAACATTCAGTACTTC
TRBV28,TRBJ2-1,few,.,CASSPASLYNEQFF,TGTGCCAGCAGTCCGGCTAGTTTGTACAATGAGCAGTTCTTC
TRBV7-9,TRBJ1-1,.,.,CASTTEAANTEAFF,TGTGCCAGCACCACGGAGGCGGCGAACACTGAAGCTTTCTTT
TRBV4-1,TRBJ1-5,.,.,CASSLTDPGQPQHF,TGCGCCAGCAGCCTGACAGACCCGGGGCAGCCCCAGCATTTT
TRBV7-3,TRBJ1-1,.,TRBD1,CASSSQGAGTEAFF,TGTGCCAGCAGCTCACAGGGGGCCGGCACTGAAGCTTTCTTT
TRBV7-3,TRBJ2-5,.,.,CASSLTPRLQETQYF,TGTGCCAGCAGCTTAACTCCCAGACTACAAGAGACCCAGTACTTC
TRBV7-2,TRBJ1-2,once,TRBD1,CASRQPGGARGYTF,TGTGCCAGCAGACAGCCAGGGGGCGCTCGAGGCTACACCTTC
TRBV27,TRBJ1-2,.,.,CASSSGRGRGSGGYTF,TGTGCCAGCAGTTCCGGCCGCGGCAGGGGTTCCGGTGGCTACACCTTC
TRBV3-1,TRBJ2-5,.,.,CASSQGAQTGTQYF,TGTGCCAGCAGCCAAGGAGCACAGACGGGGACCCAGTACTTC
TRBV11-1,TRBJ2-1,few,.,CASSSGGAAYNEQFF,TGTGCCAGCAGCTCTGGGGGGGCGGCCTACAATGAGCAGTTCTTC
TRBV4-1,TRBJ2-5,.,TRBD1,CASSEDRGETQYF,TGCGCCAGCAGCGAGGACAGGGGAGAGACCCAGTACTTC
TRBV20-1,TRBJ2-3,.,TRBD2,CSARVLASGTRADTQYF,TGCAGTGCTAGAGTATTGGCTAGCGGGACCCGCGCAGATACGCAGTATTTT
TRBV7-2,TRBJ2-1,.,.,CASSLDLARTREQFF,TGTGCCAGCAGCTTAGATCTCGCCCGGACCCGTGAGCAGTTCTTC